This T cell receptor (beta chain) was sequenced in a study of blood T cells in healthy people across ages. The CDR3 is 13 residues long. The germline V gene encodes CDR1 SEHNR and CDR2 FQNEAQ (reference sequence). V lost 4 bases and J lost 5, with 11 bases in between. A second PCR of 7 to 11 cycles used a sample-barcoded 5' primer and a J-beta primer mix. Unique molecular identifiers of 12 random nucleotides labeled each cDNA. TCRdb independently ran MiXCR on the 5' RACE reads; one entry per CDR3 protein. The table shows roughly 900,000 distinct CDR3 sequences, with approximately 49% occurring only once.

The sequencing input was blood. V is TRBV7-9 and J is TRBJ2-5, with D possibly TRBD1 on 5 matching bases. The TCR originated in a man between 25 and 39 years old in good health. The CDR3 region has the DNA TGTGCCAGCAGCTGGAATCAGGGTGAGACCCAGTACTTC. The encoded protein is CASSWNQGETQYF.